The 11 T cell receptor beta chains reported below all come from one sample, sequenced in a study of blood T cell repertoires in COVID-19. The table came from immunoSEQ multiplex PCR; TCRdb's copy has only in-frame clones and leaves some out. The sample has around 250,000 clones, around 85% seen once. Sequencing was carried out using PBMCs or T cells enriched from blood (not recorded which). All receptors derive from a woman in her forties or fifties who had recovered from COVID-19.

The chain has TRBV6-5 and TRBJ1-2; D is ambiguous. This CDR3 comprises 14 residues. The V end was cut by 0 bases, the J end by 6 bases, with 11 bases between. Germline values: CDR1 MNHEY, CDR2 SVGAGI. The CDR3 DNA is TGTGCCAGCAGTTACTCTGGCACGATCAATGGCTACACCTTC. The encoded protein is CASSYSGTINGYTF.

The chain employs TRBV2 and TRBJ2-1, with a possible D match to TRBD2 (6 bases). The V end was cut by 4 bases, the J end by 5 bases, with 12 bases between. The CDR3 has 14 amino acids. Germline V lookup: CDR1 SNHLY, CDR2 FYNNEI. The DNA for the CDR3 is TGTGCCAGCAGTGGGCTAGCGATCGACAATGAGCAGTTCTTC. Translation gives CASSGLAIDNEQFF.

The V and J genes are TRBV28 and TRBJ1-2; TRBD1 matches at 7 bases. The V segment lost 1 base and the J segment 0 bases; nucleotides outside the gene matches: 2. Germline V gene data show CDR1 as MDHEN and CDR2 as SYDVKM. The CDR3 length is 15 residues. The DNA for the CDR3 is TGTGCCAGCAGTTTATCGACAGGGTCTAACTATGGCTACACCTTC. Encoded protein: CASSLSTGSNYGYTF.

The genes are TRBV5-1 and TRBJ2-7, with 7 positions matching TRBD1. CDR3 length equals 15 residues. Germline trimming cut 1 base from V and 2 bases from J; bases unmatched to any gene: 6. CDR1 is SGHRS and CDR2 is YFSETQ in the germline V gene. DNA for the CDR3: TGCGCCAGCAGCTTGTTGTCCGGACAGGCCTACGAGCAGTACTTC. This encodes CASSLLSGQAYEQYF.

The gene calls are TRBV10-2 and TRBJ1-3; the D is unclear. The CDR3 totals 14 residues. Trimming removed 8 bases from V and 1 base from J, with 12 bases in between. Germline V CDR1 and CDR2: WSHSY, SAAADI. CDR3 sequence (DNA): TGCGCCAGCGGGCGGGTCGGTTCTGGAAACACCATATATTTT. It specifies CASGRVGSGNTIYF.

V is TRBV5-4 and J is TRBJ2-3, with 10 bases aligning to TRBD2. The V segment lost 5 bases and the J segment 3 bases; nucleotides outside the gene matches: 0. Germline CDR1 reads SGHNT; CDR2 reads YYREEE (reference sequence). The CDR3 is made up of 13 amino acids. CDR3 nucleotide sequence: TGTGCCAGCAGGACTAGCGGGACAGATACGCAGTATTTT. This encodes CASRTSGTDTQYF.

This chain connects TRBV27 to TRBJ1-5; D gene ambiguous. The CDR3 runs 14 residues. Trimming stripped 3 bases from V and 0 bases from J, with 6 bases between. CDR1 and CDR2 from the germline V gene are MNHEY and SMNVEV (reference sequence). The CDR3 reads CASSLFLSNQPQHF. CDR3 nucleotides: TGTGCCAGCAGTTTGTTTCTTAGCAATCAGCCCCAGCATTTT.

The chain employs TRBV7-2 and TRBJ2-5; 7 positions match TRBD1. The CDR3 runs to 16 residues. Trimming removed 2 bases from V and 2 bases from J; junction bases left unmatched: 8. Germline values: CDR1 SGHTA, CDR2 FQGNSA. This CDR3 is CASSLRSGGRQETQYF. The CDR3 bases are TGTGCCAGCAGCTTACGGTCAGGGGGTCGGCAAGAGACCCAGTACTTC. The full variable domain, in which reference TRBV7-2 and TRBJ2-5 provide the parts outside the CDR3, is GAGVSQSPSNKVTEKGKDVELRCDPISGHTALYWYRQSLGQGLEFLIYFQGNSAPDKSGLPSDRFSAERTGGSVSTLTIQRTQQEDSAVYLCASSLRSGGRQETQYFGPGTRLLVL.

The chain recombines TRBV7-3 with TRBJ1-1; D is possibly TRBD1 (6 bases). This CDR3 comprises 15 residues. Germline V CDR1 and CDR2: SGHTA, FQGTGA. Trimming took 2 bases from V and 1 from J, leaving 11 bases between them. The CDR3 spells CASSLSGEKNTEAFF. CDR3 nucleotides: TGTGCCAGCAGCTTATCAGGGGAGAAGAACACTGAAGCTTTCTTT. Based on the CDR3 plus reference TRBV7-3 and TRBJ1-1, the full variable domain is GAGVSQTPSNKVTEKGKYVELRCDPISGHTALYWYRQSLGQGPEFLIYFQGTGAADDSGLPNDRFFAVRPEGSVSTLKIQRTERGDSAVYLCASSLSGEKNTEAFFGQGTRLTVV.

V usage is TRBV4-1 and J usage is TRBJ1-5; D is perhaps TRBD1 (5 bases). The CDR3 has 13 amino acids. Germline V CDR1 and CDR2: MGHRA, YSYEKL. Trimming took off 0 bases at V and 6 bases at J, with 6 bases between the two ends. DNA of the CDR3: TGCGCCAGCAGCCAAGACAGGGCTCAGCCCCAGCATTTT. It translates to CASSQDRAQPQHF.

The V call is TRBV6-1, the J call TRBJ1-5; D unresolved. The germline gives CDR1 MNHNS, CDR2 SASEGT. The CDR3 sequence is 14 residues long. V was cut by 6 bases and J by 0 bases, with 9 bases left in between. CDR3 residues: CASRVDISNQPQHF. The CDR3 DNA reads as TGTGCCAGCAGAGTAGACATTAGCAATCAGCCCCAGCATTTT.